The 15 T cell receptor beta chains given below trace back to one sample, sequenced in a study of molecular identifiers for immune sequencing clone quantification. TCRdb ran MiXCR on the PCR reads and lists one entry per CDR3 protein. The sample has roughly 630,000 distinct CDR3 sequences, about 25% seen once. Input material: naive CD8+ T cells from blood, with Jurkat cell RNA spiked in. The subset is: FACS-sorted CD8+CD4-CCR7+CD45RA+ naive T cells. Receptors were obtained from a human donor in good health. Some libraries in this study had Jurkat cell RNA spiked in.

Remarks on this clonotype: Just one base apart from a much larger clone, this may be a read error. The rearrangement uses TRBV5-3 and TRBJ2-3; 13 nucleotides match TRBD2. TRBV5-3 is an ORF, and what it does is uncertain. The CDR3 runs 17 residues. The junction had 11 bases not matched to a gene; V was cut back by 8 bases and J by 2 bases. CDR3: CASSVGLAGIDTDTQYF. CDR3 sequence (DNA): TGTGCCAGCAGCGTGGGACTAGCGGGGATAGACACAGATACGCAGTATTTT.

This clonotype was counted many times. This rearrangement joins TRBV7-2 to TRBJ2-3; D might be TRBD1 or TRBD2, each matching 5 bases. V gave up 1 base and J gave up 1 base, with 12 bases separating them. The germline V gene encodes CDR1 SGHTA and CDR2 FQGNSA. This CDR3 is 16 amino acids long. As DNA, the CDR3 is TGTGCCAGCAGCTTAGGGTCCTGGGACGGCACAGATACGCAGTATTTT. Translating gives CASSLGSWDGTDTQYF.

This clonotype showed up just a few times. CDR3 amino acids: CASSWSTGVETQYF. In nucleotides, the CDR3 is TGTGCCAGCAGTTGGTCGACAGGGGTGGAGACCCAGTACTTC. The chain combines TRBV12-3 or TRBV12-4 with TRBJ2-5, with 8 bases lining up with TRBD1. The CDR3 is made up of 14 amino acids. The trim removed 4 bases at V and 5 bases at J, leaving 6 bases unmatched.

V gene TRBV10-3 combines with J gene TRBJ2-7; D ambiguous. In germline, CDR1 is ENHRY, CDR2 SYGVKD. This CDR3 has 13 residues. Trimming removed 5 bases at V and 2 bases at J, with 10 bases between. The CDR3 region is CAISLARTYEQYF. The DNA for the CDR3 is TGTGCCATCAGTCTGGCCAGGACCTACGAGCAGTACTTC.

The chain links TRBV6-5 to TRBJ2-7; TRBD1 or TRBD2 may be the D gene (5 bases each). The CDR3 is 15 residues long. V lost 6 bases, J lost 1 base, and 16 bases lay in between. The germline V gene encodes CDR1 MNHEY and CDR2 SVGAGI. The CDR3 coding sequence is TGTGCCAGCAGAACCCACGAGGGGTATTCCTACGAGCAGTACTTC. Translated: CASRTHEGYSYEQYF.

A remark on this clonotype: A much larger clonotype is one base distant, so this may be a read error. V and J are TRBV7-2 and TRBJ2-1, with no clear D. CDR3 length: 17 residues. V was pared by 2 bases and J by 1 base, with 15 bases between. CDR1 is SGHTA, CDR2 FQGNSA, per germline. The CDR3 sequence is CASSLRTVLDSYNEQFF. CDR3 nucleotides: TGTGCCAGCAGCTTAAGGACCGTTCTCGATTCCTACAATGAGCAGTTCTTC.

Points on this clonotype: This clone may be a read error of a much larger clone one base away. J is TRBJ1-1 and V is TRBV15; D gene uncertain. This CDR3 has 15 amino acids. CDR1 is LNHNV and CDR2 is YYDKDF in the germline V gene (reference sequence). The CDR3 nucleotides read TGTGCCACCAGCAGAGACCGGCAGAAGGGCACTGAAGCTCTCTTT. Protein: CATSRDRQKGTEALF.

The DNA for the CDR3 is TGCAGCGTTGTTCGGGACGGTGAAGCTTTCTTT. Translated: CSVVRDGEAFF. The chain links TRBV29-1 to TRBJ1-1; possibly TRBD1 for D (5 bases). Trimming stripped 4 bases from V and 7 bases from J, with 10 bases between. CDR3 length equals 11 residues. The germline CDR1 and CDR2 sequences are SQVTM and ANQGSEA.

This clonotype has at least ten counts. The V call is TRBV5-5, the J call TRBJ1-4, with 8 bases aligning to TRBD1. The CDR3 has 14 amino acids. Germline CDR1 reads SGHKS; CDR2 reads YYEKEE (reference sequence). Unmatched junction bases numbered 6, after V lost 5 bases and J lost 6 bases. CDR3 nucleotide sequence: TGTGCCAGCAGACCAGGGGGCGCAGATGAAAAACTGTTTTTT. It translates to CASRPGGADEKLFF.

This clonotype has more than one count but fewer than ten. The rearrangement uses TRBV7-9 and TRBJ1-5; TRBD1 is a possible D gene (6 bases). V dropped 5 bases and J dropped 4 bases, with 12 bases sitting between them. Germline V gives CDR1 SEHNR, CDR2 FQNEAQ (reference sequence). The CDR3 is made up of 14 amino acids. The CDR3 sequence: CASSAGRGNQPQHF. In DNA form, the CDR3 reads TGTGCCAGCAGCGCGGGGAGGGGGAATCAGCCCCAGCATTTT.

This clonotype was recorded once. CDR3 loop: CASSLVPRGRTGELFF. CDR3 nucleotide sequence: TGTGCCAGCAGTTTAGTTCCCAGGGGGCGCACCGGGGAGCTGTTTTTT. The chain employs TRBV27 and TRBJ2-2, with 8 bases identical to TRBD1. The CDR3 runs to 16 residues. The V segment lost 2 bases and the J segment 4 bases; nucleotides outside the gene matches: 6. In germline, CDR1 is MNHEY, CDR2 SMNVEV (reference sequence).

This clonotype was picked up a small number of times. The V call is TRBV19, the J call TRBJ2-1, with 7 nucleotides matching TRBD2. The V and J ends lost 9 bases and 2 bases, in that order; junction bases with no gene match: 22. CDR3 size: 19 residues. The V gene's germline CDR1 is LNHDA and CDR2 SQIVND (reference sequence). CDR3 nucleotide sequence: TGTGCCAGCGCTGACGGACGGGCGGGAGAATCTGACCCCTACAATGAGCAGTTCTTC. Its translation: CASADGRAGESDPYNEQFF. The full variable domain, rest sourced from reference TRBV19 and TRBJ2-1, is DGGITQSPKYLFRKEGQNVTLSCEQNLNHDAMYWYRQDPGQGLRLIYYSQIVNDFQKGDIAEGYSVSREKKESFPLTVTSAQKNPTAFYLCASADGRAGESDPYNEQFFGPGTRLTVL.

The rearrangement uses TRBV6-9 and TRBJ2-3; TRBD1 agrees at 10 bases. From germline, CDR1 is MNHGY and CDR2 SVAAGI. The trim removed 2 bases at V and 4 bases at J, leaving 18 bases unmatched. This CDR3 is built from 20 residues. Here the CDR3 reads CASSYPQAPARDRGPDTQYF. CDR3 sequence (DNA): TGTGCCAGCAGTTATCCCCAAGCCCCCGCCCGGGACAGGGGACCAGATACGCAGTATTTT.

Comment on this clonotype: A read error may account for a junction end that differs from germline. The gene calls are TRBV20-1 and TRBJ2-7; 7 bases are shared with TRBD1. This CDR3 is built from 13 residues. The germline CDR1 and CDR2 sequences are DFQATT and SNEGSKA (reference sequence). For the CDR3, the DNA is TGCAGTGCTCGAGACGACAGGGCTTACGAGCAGTACTTC. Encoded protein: CSARDDRAYEQYF.

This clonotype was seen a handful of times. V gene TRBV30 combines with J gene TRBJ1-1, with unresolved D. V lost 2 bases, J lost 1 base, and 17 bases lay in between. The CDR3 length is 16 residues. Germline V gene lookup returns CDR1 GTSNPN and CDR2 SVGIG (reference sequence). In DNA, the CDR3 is TGTGCCTGGAGTTCCCCGTCGGAGGCCCGGAACACTGAAGCTTTCTTT. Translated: CAWSSPSEARNTEAFF.